This T cell receptor (beta chain) was observed in a study of cytomegalovirus exposure and HLA in healthy donors. Overall study: A previous analysis identified approximately 120 million unique TCR beta sequences derived from around 180 million T cells. Findings and caveats of the study: Reports indicated that the classifier achieved high specificity and sensitivity in diagnosing cytomegalovirus status.

CDR1 and CDR2 from the germline V gene are MNHNY and SVGAGI (reference sequence). V lost 7 bases and J lost 0, with 14 bases in between. The CDR3 has 15 residues. Remarks on this clone: Antigen: not known.

Samples came from healthy bone marrow donors. A multiplex PCR was run with 60 Vbeta primers and 13 Jbeta primers. Profiling relied on immunoSEQ multiplex PCR, and the TCRdb table lists in-frame clones only, not all of them. Of 150,000 to 200,000 clones listed, 75% to 90% are singletons. This chain joins TRBV6-6 and TRBJ2-3, with D possibly TRBD1 on 5 matching bases. The source is a male donor in good health and CMV-seronegative. Sequencing used PBMCs. This CDR3 is CASTMGQVSTDTQYF. The CDR3 DNA is TGTGCCAGCACCATGGGGCAGGTTAGCACAGATACGCAGTATTTT.